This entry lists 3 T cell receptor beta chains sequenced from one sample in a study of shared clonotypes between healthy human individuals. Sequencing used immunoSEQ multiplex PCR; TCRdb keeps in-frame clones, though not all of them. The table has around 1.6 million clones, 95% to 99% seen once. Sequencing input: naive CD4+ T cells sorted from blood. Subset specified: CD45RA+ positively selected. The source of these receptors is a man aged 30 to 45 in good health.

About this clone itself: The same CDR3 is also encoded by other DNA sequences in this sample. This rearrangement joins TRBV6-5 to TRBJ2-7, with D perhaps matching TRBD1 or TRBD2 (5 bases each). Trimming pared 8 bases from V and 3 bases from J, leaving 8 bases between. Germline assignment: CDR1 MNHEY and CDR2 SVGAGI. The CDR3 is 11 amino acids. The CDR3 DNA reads TGTGCCAGCTCGAGGGGCTACGAGCAGTACTTC. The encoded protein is CASSRGYEQYF.

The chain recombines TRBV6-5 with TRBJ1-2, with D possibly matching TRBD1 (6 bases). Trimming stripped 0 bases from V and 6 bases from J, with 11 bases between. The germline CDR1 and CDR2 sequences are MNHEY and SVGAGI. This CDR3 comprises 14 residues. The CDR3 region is CASSYSNRADGYTF. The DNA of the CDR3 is TGTGCCAGCAGTTACTCGAACAGGGCGGATGGCTACACCTTC.

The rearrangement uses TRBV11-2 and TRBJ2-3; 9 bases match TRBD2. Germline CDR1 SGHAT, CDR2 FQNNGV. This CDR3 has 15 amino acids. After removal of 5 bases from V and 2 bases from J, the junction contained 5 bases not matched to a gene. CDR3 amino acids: CASSLGTSFTDTQYF. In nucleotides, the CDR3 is TGTGCCAGCAGCCTTGGGACTAGCTTCACAGATACGCAGTATTTT.